These 11 T cell receptor beta chains were all obtained from the same sample, sequenced in a study of blood T cell repertoires in COVID-19. The assay was immunoSEQ multiplex PCR, and TCRdb's table has in-frame clones only and misses some. The repertoire holds under 65,000 clones, approximately 84% seen once, with 5% to 6.5% in the top ten. The sequenced sample was peripheral blood. The receptors originated from a man at least 80 years old in a cohort sampled during active COVID-19.

This clone was seen a handful of times. The chain combines TRBV5-1 with TRBJ2-1; 10 positions agree with TRBD2. The trim removed 0 bases at V and 6 bases at J, leaving 9 bases unmatched. Germline V gene lookup returns CDR1 SGHRS and CDR2 YFSETQ. This CDR3 has 17 amino acids. The CDR3 coding sequence is TGCGCCAGCAGCTTGGGAGTAGCGGGAGGAACTATCAATGAGCAGTTCTTC. Translated: CASSLGVAGGTINEQFF.

The CDR3 DNA reads as TGCGCCAGCAGCTTGATGGGGGCGGTAGGGACTGAAGCTTTCTTT. It specifies CASSLMGAVGTEAFF. The chain carries TRBV5-1 and TRBJ1-1, with a tentative D call TRBD1 (6 bases). CDR3 size: 15 residues. CDR1 is SGHRS and CDR2 is YFSETQ in the germline V gene. Between the trimmed V and J ends, which lost 1 base and 5 bases, there was a span of 15 bases.

This chain uses TRBV4-2 with TRBJ1-3; D is unresolved. The CDR3 sequence is 17 residues long. From germline, CDR1 is LGHNA and CDR2 YNFKEQ. V was cut by 0 bases and J by 1 base, with 13 bases left in between. CDR3 DNA sequence: TGTGCCAGCAGCCAAGATGGAACCGGAGGTTCTGGAAACACCATATATTTT. Residues: CASSQDGTGGSGNTIYF.

The chain has TRBV7-9 and TRBJ1-1; TRBD1 might be the D (5 bases). Germline CDR1 and CDR2: SEHNR and FQNEAQ (reference sequence). This CDR3 comprises 14 residues. V lost 3 bases and J 5 bases, leaving 13 bases between the germline ends. The CDR3 sequence: CASSFFRDVTEAFF. CDR3 in DNA: TGTGCCAGCAGCTTTTTCAGGGATGTGACTGAAGCTTTCTTT.

The gene calls are TRBV6-1 and TRBJ2-2; maybe TRBD1 (5 bases). Per the germline V gene, CDR1 is MNHNS and CDR2 is SASEGT. V was clipped by 1 base and J by 1 base, with 7 bases between them. The CDR3 length is 15 residues. CDR3 bases: TGTGCCAGCAGTGAAGTAACAGGGAACACCGGGGAGCTGTTTTTT. It translates to CASSEVTGNTGELFF.

This clone appeared once. The chain is built from TRBV5-1 and TRBJ2-3; 10 positions agree with TRBD2. The CDR3 length is 18 residues. Germline V gene sequence: CDR1 SGHRS, CDR2 YFSETQ. J gave up 0 bases and V 0 bases, and 7 bases lay outside the gene matches. The CDR3 sequence: CASSLGVAGGASTDTQYF. The CDR3 DNA reads as TGCGCCAGCAGCTTGGGGGTAGCGGGGGGCGCTAGCACAGATACGCAGTATTTT.

The J gene is TRBJ1-1, the V gene TRBV5-4; D may be TRBD1 (5 bases). Trimming pared 2 bases from V and 11 bases from J, leaving 22 bases between. From germline, CDR1 is SGHNT and CDR2 YYREEE (reference sequence). The CDR3 extends over 15 amino acids. CDR3: CASSFSGTRILRAFF. CDR3 bases: TGTGCCAGCAGCTTCTCCGGGACTCGTATTCTCCGGGCTTTCTTT. Full variable domain (missing parts from reference TRBV5-4 and TRBJ1-1): ETGVTQSPTHLIKTRGQQVTLRCSSQSGHNTVSWYQQALGQGPQFIFQYYREEENGRGNFPPRFSGLQFPNYSSELNVNALELDDSALYLCASSFSGTRILRAFFGQGTRLTVV.

The J gene is TRBJ2-7, the V gene TRBV7-9, with D perhaps matching TRBD1 (6 bases). The CDR3 runs to 18 residues. V was clipped by 0 bases and J by 2 bases, with 20 bases between them. CDR1 and CDR2 (germline): SEHNR, FQNEAQ (reference sequence). In DNA form, the CDR3 reads TGTGCCAGCAGCTTAGCCCCATCTGGGGGCAGCCTCACCTACGAGCAGTACTTC. Amino acids: CASSLAPSGGSLTYEQYF. Variable domain in full (rest from reference TRBV7-9 and TRBJ2-7): DTGVSQNPRHKITKRGQNVTFRCDPISEHNRLYWYRQTLGQGPEFLTYFQNEAQLEKSRLLSDRFSAERPKGSFSTLEIQRTEQGDSAMYLCASSLAPSGGSLTYEQYFGPGTRLTVT.

This clone showed up just once. CDR3 DNA: TGTGCCAGCAGCTCCCCCAGGGGCCCTGAGCAGTTCTTC. Translation: CASSSPRGPEQFF. The chain is built from TRBV5-4 and TRBJ2-1; a possible D gene is TRBD1 (6 bases). This CDR3 region has 13 residues. Germline loops: CDR1 SGHNT, CDR2 YYREEE (reference sequence). V lost 3 bases and J 9 bases, leaving 13 bases between the germline ends.

The chain is built from TRBV7-3 and TRBJ1-1, with D maybe TRBD1 (5 bases). Trimming removed 4 bases from V and 2 bases from J, with 8 bases in between. CDR1 and CDR2 (germline): SGHTA, FQGTGA. This CDR3 spans 13 amino acids. CDR3 sequence (DNA): TGTGCCAGCAGCTGGGGCCGAAACACTGAAGCTTTCTTT. This gives the protein CASSWGRNTEAFF.

This clone was detected only once. V gene TRBV4-2 combines with J gene TRBJ2-4, with D perhaps matching TRBD1 (6 bases). Germline V gene lookup returns CDR1 LGHNA and CDR2 YNFKEQ. The CDR3 runs 14 residues. V lost 0 bases, J lost 7 bases, and 10 bases lay in between. CDR3 in DNA: TGTGCCAGCAGCCAAGAGCGCCAGGGGAACATTCAGTACTTC. Its translation: CASSQERQGNIQYF.